The clone carrying this T cell receptor beta chain turned up a few times. Its antigen is not known. These data are taken from a study of T cells after yellow fever vaccination. The authors made TCR cDNA by 5'RACE template switching, adding a universal primer site and UMIs. TCRdb re-called the 5' RACE reads through MiXCR, storing one row per CDR3 protein. The sample contains about 320,000 distinct CDR3 sequences, approximately 4% of which appear only once. The germline V gene has CDR1 MNHNS and CDR2 SASEGT. The CDR3 loop spans 19 amino acids. V was clipped by 1 base and J by 4 bases; unmatched bases: 14. Whole-study findings and limits: Most primary-vaccination clones reappeared after the booster (approximately 95% CD4, about 88% CD8). Contamination of FACS-sorted repertoires by abundant clonotypes from the bulk population could occur. Just a small share of clonotypes turned up in the CD4 compartment as well as the CD8 compartment.

V and J are TRBV6-1 and TRBJ2-2; 8 bases line up with TRBD2. The source is a young man who received the YFV17D yellow fever vaccine. The sample was PBMCs, taken 15 days after the yellow fever booster vaccination. The DNA for the CDR3 is TGTGCCAGCAGTGAAGAGGGACCTGAGGGACTAGGATTCACCGGGGAGCTGTTTTTT. It yields the protein CASSEEGPEGLGFTGELFF.